The 5 T cell receptor beta chains listed next were all sequenced from one sample in a study of T cell changes during pregnancy in multiple sclerosis. Clones were sequenced by immunoSEQ multiplex PCR, and TCRdb holds only the in-frame ones, with some missing. The sample yields 57,000 or so clones, nearly 90% seen once. Sequenced material: peripheral blood, taken in the first trimester of pregnancy. The receptors come from a female donor with multiple sclerosis, enrolled in a pregnancy study.

On this clone itself: One end of the junction varies from germline; a read error may be responsible. The CDR3 sequence is CASSFRDGGGYTF. The DNA for the CDR3 is TGTGCTAGCAGCTTCCGTGACGGAGGAGGCTACACCTTC. The V gene is TRBV7-7, the J gene TRBJ1-2, with no clear D. The length of the CDR3 is 13 residues. Germline V gives CDR1 SSHAT, CDR2 FNYEAQ (reference sequence).

The J gene is TRBJ2-3, the V gene TRBV4-3; TRBD2 matches 13 bases. The ends lost 4 bases at V and 2 bases at J; junction bases unmatched: 6. CDR3 size: 17 residues. The V gene's germline CDR1 is LGHNA and CDR2 YSLEER. Here the CDR3 reads CASSPGLAGISTDTQYF. CDR3 in DNA: TGCGCCAGCAGCCCGGGACTAGCGGGAATATCCACAGATACGCAGTATTTT.

The V gene is TRBV25-1, the J gene TRBJ2-5; possible D gene TRBD2, 6 bases. Germline assignment: CDR1 MGHDK and CDR2 SYGVNS. This CDR3 is 11 amino acids long. The CDR3 spells CAPGEQETQYF. CDR3 sequence (DNA): TGTGCACCGGGAGAACAAGAGACCCAGTACTTC.

This clone was counted once. This sequence joins TRBV4-3 and TRBJ2-3; 15 positions agree with TRBD2. The trim removed 0 bases at V and 8 bases at J, leaving 3 bases unmatched. Looked up from germline, CDR1 is LGHNA and CDR2 is YSLEER. The CDR3 length is 16 residues. CDR3 in amino acids: CASSQETGLAGGTQYF. CDR3 sequence (DNA): TGCGCCAGCAGCCAAGAGACGGGACTAGCGGGAGGTACGCAGTATTTT.

The chain is built from TRBV27 and TRBJ2-7, with 8 bases identical to TRBD1. The germline gives CDR1 MNHEY, CDR2 SMNVEV (reference sequence). The CDR3 runs 17 residues. After removal of 4 bases from V and 2 bases from J, the junction contained 13 bases not matched to a gene. This CDR3 reads CASSSATGVRSAYEQYF. The CDR3 nucleotides are TGTGCCAGCAGTTCAGCGACAGGGGTAAGGTCTGCCTACGAGCAGTACTTC.